Listed below are T cell receptor beta chains from one sample, sequenced in a study of T cell responses to AZD1222 COVID-19 vaccine. Produced via immunoSEQ multiplex PCR; TCRdb's table is partial and in-frame only. Of about 110,000 clones in the sample, over 75% were seen once. The sequencing here drew on peripheral blood, taken 28 days after the second AZD1222 dose. These receptors originate from an adult who received the AZD1222 COVID-19 vaccine. Each CDR3 is given with its conserved first and last residue. The order of the fields is D gene, CDR3 length, V gene, J gene, CDR3 DNA, CDR3 protein. The D gene is left open where the match is weak.

>-|13|TRBV24-1|TRBJ2-7
TGTGCCACCAGTGATGGCCCCTTGGACGAGCAGTACTTC
CATSDGPLDEQYF
>TRBD2|18|TRBV28|TRBJ2-7
TGTGCCAGCAGTTTACGTCCTCGTTCTAGCGGGCCCTCCTACGAGCAGTACTTC
CASSLRPRSSGPSYEQYF
>TRBD1|19|TRBV28|TRBJ1-1
TGTGCCAGTAAGGGCCGTAATTGGCGAGACACAGGGGAAAACACTGAAGCTTTCTTT
CASKGRNWRDTGENTEAFF
>TRBD1|16|TRBV5-1|TRBJ2-2
TGCGCCAGCAGCATGGGACAGGGGACCTCCACCGGGGAGCTGTTTTTT
CASSMGQGTSTGELFF
>TRBD2|14|TRBV7-2|TRBJ2-1
TGTGCCAGCAGCTTAGTATTTCGGGGGGATGAGCAGTTCTTC
CASSLVFRGDEQFF
>-|13|TRBV4-1|TRBJ2-7
TGCGCCAGCAGCCAACCCTCATTTTACGAGCAGTACTTC
CASSQPSFYEQYF
>-|16|TRBV24-1|TRBJ1-4
TGTGCCACCACCGATCCCACAGGGACGACTAATGAAAAACTGTTTTTT
CATTDPTGTTNEKLFF
>TRBD2|17|TRBV9|TRBJ2-1
TGTGCCAGCAGCGTAGTTGGGACTAGCGGGATCTACAATGAGCAGTTCTTC
CASSVVGTSGIYNEQFF
>-|14|TRBV5-6|TRBJ2-3
TGTGCCAGCAGCCCGGGATTCCCGCCCAATACGCAGTATTTT
CASSPGFPPNTQYF
>-|15|TRBV4-2|TRBJ2-2
TGTGCCAGCAGCCAAACCAGGGAAGGAAACGGGGAGCTGTTTTTT
CASSQTREGNGELFF
>-|13|TRBV24-1|TRBJ2-1
TGTGCCACCAGTGAAGGTGATTACAATGAGCAGTTCTTC
CATSEGDYNEQFF
>-|12|TRBV5-1|TRBJ2-7
TGCGCCAGCAGCTTGGACGGCTACGAGCAGTACTTC
CASSLDGYEQYF
>-|18|TRBV7-9|TRBJ2-3
TGTGCCAGCAGTAGGAGGGCCCAATCCCCGGGCCCCACAGATACGCAGTATTTT
CASSRRAQSPGPTDTQYF
>-|16|TRBV2|TRBJ1-5
TGTGCCAGCGGGGAGACGGTGGCCTCCTCCCATCAGCCCCAGCATTTT
CASGETVASSHQPQHF
>TRBD1|15|TRBV5-4|TRBJ1-2
TGTGCCAGCAGCATGAAAGGACAGGATTTTCGTGGCTACACCTTC
CASSMKGQDFRGYTF